This T cell receptor beta chain was profiled in a study of shared clonotypes between healthy human individuals. Study observations and caveats: Only a few donors were included, so the genetic and exposure-history diversity represented was limited.

It was across several immunoSEQ plates that each subset's genomic DNA was evenly split. The table came from immunoSEQ multiplex PCR; TCRdb's copy has only in-frame clones and leaves some out. The data hold some 1.4 million clones, with about 96% observed a single time. Comment on this clone: Its antigen is currently unknown. The junction shows a germline mismatch at one end, possibly a read error.

This clonotype was obtained from a man between 25 and 39 years old in good health. What was sequenced was naive CD4+ T cells sorted from blood. Documented subset: CD45RA+ positively selected.

CDR3 sequence reads: CASSDHVISRCDF. CDR3 DNA sequence: TGTGCCAGCAGCGATCACGTGATTAGTAGGTGTGATTTT. This rearrangement joins TRBV2 to TRBJ1-3; D ambiguous. Germline V lookup: CDR1 SNHLY, CDR2 FYNNEI. There are 13 residues in the CDR3.